This section outlines one T cell receptor beta chain sequence together with its context. The antigen remains undetermined. Trimming cost V 5 bases and J 4 bases, with 6 bases left between them. The CDR3 spans 12 residues. Germline CDR1 is MDHEN and CDR2 is SYDVKM. TCRdb's table, derived via immunoSEQ multiplex PCR, lists solely in-frame clones and lacks some. Of more than 1.2 million clones listed, less than 99% are singletons. The source of the sample is a study of shared clonotypes between healthy human individuals. Study-wide results and limits: Though the depth was large, rarefaction showed that sorted-subset sequencing was incomplete. Sampling included only blood; tissue repertoires likely differ.

The chain joins TRBV28 to TRBJ2-1; D not certain. Sequencing used naive CD4+ T cells sorted from blood. Noted subset: CD45RA+ positively selected. This clonotype originated in a man under 40 in good health. CDR3 bases: TGTGCCAGCAGTGGGGAATACAATGAGCAGTTCTTC. This codes for CASSGEYNEQFF.